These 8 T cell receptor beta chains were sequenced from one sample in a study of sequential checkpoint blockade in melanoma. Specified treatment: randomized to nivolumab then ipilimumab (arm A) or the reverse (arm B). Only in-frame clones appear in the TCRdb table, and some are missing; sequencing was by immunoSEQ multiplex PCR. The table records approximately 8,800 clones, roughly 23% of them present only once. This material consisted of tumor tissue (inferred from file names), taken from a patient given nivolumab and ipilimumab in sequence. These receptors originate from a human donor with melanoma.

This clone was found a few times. CDR3 DNA: TGTGCCAGCAGCTTAGTGGCGGGGAGGGACACCATATATTTT. Residues: CASSLVAGRDTIYF. This chain uses TRBV11-3 with TRBJ1-3; D gene unclear. V gave up 1 base and J gave up 8 bases, with 12 bases separating them. The CDR3 is made up of 14 amino acids. Germline V gives CDR1 SGHNT, CDR2 YENEEA.

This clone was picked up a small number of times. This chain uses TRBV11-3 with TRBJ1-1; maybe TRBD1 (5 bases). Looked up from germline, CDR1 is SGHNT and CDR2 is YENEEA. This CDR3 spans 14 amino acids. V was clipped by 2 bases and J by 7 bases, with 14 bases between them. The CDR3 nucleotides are TGTGCCAGCAGCTTATTACAGGCACAAAGTGAAGCTTTCTTT. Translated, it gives CASSLLQAQSEAFF.

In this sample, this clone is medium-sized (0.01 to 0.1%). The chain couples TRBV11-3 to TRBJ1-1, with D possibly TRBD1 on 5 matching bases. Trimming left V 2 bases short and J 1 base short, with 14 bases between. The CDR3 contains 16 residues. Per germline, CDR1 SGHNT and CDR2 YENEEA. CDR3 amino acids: CASSLRKDGTNTEAFF. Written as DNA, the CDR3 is TGTGCCAGCAGCTTAAGGAAGGACGGGACGAACACTGAAGCTTTCTTT. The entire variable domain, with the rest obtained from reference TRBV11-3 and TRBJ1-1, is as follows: EAGVVQSPRYKIIEKKQPVAFWCNPISGHNTLYWYLQNLGQGPELLIRYENEEAVDDSQLPKDRFSAERLKGVDSTLKIQPAELGDSAVYLCASSLRKDGTNTEAFFGQGTRLTVV.

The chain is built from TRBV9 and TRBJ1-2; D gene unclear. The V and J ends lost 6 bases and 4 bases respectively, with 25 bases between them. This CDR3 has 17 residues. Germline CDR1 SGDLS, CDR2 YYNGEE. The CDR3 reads CASTLWVRARTPYGYTF. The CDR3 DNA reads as TGTGCCAGCACCTTATGGGTCCGGGCTCGTACCCCCTATGGCTACACCTTC.

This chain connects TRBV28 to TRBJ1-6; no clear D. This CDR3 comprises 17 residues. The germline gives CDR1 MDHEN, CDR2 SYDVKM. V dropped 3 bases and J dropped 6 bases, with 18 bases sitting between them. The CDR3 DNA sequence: TGTGCCAGCAGTTTCCCCTCCTGGAGGGTGGGTAATTCACCCCTCCACTTT. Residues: CASSFPSWRVGNSPLHF.

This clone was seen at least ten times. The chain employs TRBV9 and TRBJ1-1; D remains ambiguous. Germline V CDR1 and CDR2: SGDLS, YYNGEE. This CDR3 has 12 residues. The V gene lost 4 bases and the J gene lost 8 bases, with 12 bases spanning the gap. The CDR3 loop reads CASSPARGEAFF. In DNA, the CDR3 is TGTGCCAGCAGCCCCGCCCGGGGAGAAGCTTTCTTT.

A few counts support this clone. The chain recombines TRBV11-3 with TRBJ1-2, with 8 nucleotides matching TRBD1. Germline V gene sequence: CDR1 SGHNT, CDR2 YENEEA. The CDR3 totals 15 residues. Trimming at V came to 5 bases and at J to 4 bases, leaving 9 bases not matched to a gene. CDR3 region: CASSPQGATVYGYTF. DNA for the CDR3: TGTGCCAGCAGCCCTCAGGGGGCGACAGTCTATGGCTACACCTTC.

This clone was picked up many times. CDR3: CASSLPQPTMNTEAFF. CDR3 in DNA: TGTGCCAGCAGCCTACCACAGCCCACAATGAACACTGAAGCTTTCTTT. The genes are TRBV11-3 and TRBJ1-1; D is unclear. Germline loops: CDR1 SGHNT, CDR2 YENEEA. The CDR3 loop spans 16 amino acids. The V and J ends lost 5 bases and 0 bases respectively, with 16 bases between them. The full variable domain, its missing parts supplied by reference TRBV11-3 and TRBJ1-1, is EAGVVQSPRYKIIEKKQPVAFWCNPISGHNTLYWYLQNLGQGPELLIRYENEEAVDDSQLPKDRFSAERLKGVDSTLKIQPAELGDSAVYLCASSLPQPTMNTEAFFGQGTRLTVV.